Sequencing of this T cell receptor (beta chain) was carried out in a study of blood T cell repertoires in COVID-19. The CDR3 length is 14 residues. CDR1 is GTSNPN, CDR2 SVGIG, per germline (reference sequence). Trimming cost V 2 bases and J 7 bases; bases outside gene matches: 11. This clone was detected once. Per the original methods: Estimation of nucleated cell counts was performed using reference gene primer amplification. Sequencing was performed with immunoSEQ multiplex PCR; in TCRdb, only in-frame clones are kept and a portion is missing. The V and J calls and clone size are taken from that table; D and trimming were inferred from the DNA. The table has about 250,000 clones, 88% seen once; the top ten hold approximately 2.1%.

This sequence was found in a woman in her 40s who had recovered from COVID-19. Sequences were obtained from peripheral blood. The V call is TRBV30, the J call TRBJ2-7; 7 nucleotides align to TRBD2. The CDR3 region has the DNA TGTGCCTGGAGTATATTTGCGGGAGACGGGGAGCAGTACTTC. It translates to CAWSIFAGDGEQYF.